The clone carrying this T cell receptor (beta chain) was found a few times. The sample originates from a study of T cells in Graves' hyperthyroidism and ophthalmopathy. Amplified TCR beta CDR3 regions came from RNA transcripts. In the first-round RT-PCR of the TCR CDR3, the HTBI primer set was used. TCRdb reprocessed the multiplex PCR reads via MiXCR and lists one record per CDR3 protein. Here the sample spans about 280,000 distinct CDR3 sequences, approximately 26% being singletons. CDR1 is SGHTA, CDR2 FQGNSA, per germline. V was trimmed by 3 bases and J by 5 bases, leaving 10 bases between them. This CDR3 has 13 amino acids.

The sequencing sample was made of blood. The sequence came from a middle-aged man with Graves' hyperthyroidism that later progressed to Graves' ophthalmopathy. V gene TRBV7-2 combines with J gene TRBJ1-2; D unresolved. The CDR3 region has the DNA TGTGCCAGCAGCTTCCCAGAGGAGTATGGCTACACCTTC. Translated, it gives CASSFPEEYGYTF.